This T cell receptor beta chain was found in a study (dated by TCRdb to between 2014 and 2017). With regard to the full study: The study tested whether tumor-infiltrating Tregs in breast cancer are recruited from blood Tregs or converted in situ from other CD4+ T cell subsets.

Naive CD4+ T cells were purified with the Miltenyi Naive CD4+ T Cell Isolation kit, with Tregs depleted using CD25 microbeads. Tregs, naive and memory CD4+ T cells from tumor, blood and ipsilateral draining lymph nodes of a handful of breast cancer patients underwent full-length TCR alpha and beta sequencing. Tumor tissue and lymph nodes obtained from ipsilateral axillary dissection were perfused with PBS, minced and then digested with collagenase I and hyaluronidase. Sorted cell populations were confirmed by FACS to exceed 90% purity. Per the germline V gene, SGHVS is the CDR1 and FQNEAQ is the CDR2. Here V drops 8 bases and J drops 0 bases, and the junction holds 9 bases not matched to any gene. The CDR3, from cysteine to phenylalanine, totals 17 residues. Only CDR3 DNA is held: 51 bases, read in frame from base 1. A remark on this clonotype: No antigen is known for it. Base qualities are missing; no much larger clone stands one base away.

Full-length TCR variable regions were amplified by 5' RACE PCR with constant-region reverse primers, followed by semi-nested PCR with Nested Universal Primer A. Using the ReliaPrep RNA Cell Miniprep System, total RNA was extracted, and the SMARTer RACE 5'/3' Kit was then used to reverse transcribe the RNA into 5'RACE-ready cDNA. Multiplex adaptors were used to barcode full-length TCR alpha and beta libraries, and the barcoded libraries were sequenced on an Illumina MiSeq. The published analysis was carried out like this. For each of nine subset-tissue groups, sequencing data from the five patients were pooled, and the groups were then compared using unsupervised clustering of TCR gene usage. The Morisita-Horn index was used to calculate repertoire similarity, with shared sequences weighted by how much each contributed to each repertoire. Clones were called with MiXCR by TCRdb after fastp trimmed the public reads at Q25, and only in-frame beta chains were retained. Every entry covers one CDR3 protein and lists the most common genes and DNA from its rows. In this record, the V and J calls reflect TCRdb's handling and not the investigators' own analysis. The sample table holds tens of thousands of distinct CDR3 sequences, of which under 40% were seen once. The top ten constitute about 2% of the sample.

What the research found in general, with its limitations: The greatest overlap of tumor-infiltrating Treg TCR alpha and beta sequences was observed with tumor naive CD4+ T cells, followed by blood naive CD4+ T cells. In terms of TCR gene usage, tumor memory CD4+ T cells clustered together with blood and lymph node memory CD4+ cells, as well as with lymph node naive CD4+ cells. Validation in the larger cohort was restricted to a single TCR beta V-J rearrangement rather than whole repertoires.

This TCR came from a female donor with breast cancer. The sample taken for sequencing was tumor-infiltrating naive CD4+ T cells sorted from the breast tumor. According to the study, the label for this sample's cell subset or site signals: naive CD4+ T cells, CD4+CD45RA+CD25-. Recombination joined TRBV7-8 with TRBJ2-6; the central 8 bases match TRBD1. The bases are TGTGCCAGCCGCCGATGGCAGGGGGCCTCTGGGGCCAACGTCCTGACTTTC. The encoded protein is CASRRWQGASGANVLTF. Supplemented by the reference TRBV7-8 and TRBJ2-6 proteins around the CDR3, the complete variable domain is GAGVSQSPRYKVAKRGQDVALRCDPISGHVSLFWYQQALGQGPEFLTYFQNEAQLDKSGLPSDRFFAERPEGSVSTLKIQRTQQEDSAVYLCASRRWQGASGANVLTFGAGSRLTVL.